Described below is a single T cell receptor beta chain sequence and its context. Its antigen is not identified. The sample is drawn from a study of cytotoxic CD8 clonotypes in ibrutinib-treated CLL. Germline-derived CDR1 and CDR2 are MDHEN and SYDVKM. The germline V and J ends were trimmed by 1 base and 4 bases, with 8 bases remaining between them. The CDR3 covers 14 residues. The data were produced by immunoSEQ multiplex PCR, yet TCRdb's version contains in-frame clones alone and is incomplete. The sample has roughly 190,000 clones; 72% are singletons. Overall study results and limits: Once treatment began, public clonotypes, which were uncommon, contracted or stayed stable. Different sampling times were used for sustained-remission and progressing patients.

The source was PBMCs, collected after 24 months of ibrutinib treatment. The receptor comes from a human donor with chronic lymphocytic leukemia. The V and J genes are TRBV28 and TRBJ1-5; D ambiguous. CDR3 in amino acids: CASSLSTLNQPQHF. The CDR3 DNA reads TGTGCCAGCAGTTTATCCACCCTAAATCAGCCCCAGCATTTT.